The present T cell receptor (beta chain) was sequenced within a study of regulatory T cells in long-lasting Graves disease. Germline CDR1 MDHEN, CDR2 SYDVKM. The CDR3 loop spans 13 amino acids. V was clipped by 10 bases and J by 7 bases; unmatched bases: 10. Construction of the TCR beta libraries employed iRepertoire HTBI primers in conjunction with Arm-PCR of CDR3 regions. TCRdb fed the multiplex PCR reads into MiXCR, producing one record per CDR3 protein. The sample shows about 560,000 distinct CDR3 sequences, more than 15% of them seen only once. Time point given: newly diagnosed GD, antithyroid drugs for less than 3 months. The TCR library was prepared using RNA isolated from PBMCs. The sample was also linked to a second study, of T cells in Graves' hyperthyroidism and ophthalmopathy.

The receptor was isolated from a man younger than 30 with Graves disease. The V call is TRBV28, the J call TRBJ2-7; 10 bases line up with TRBD1. The sample here was peripheral blood mononuclear cells (PBMCs), taken at new diagnosis, from a patient treated with antithyroid drugs. The CDR3, as DNA: TGTGCCACCTCTTCGACAGGGGGCCGGGAGCAGTACTTC. Translating it yields CATSSTGGREQYF.